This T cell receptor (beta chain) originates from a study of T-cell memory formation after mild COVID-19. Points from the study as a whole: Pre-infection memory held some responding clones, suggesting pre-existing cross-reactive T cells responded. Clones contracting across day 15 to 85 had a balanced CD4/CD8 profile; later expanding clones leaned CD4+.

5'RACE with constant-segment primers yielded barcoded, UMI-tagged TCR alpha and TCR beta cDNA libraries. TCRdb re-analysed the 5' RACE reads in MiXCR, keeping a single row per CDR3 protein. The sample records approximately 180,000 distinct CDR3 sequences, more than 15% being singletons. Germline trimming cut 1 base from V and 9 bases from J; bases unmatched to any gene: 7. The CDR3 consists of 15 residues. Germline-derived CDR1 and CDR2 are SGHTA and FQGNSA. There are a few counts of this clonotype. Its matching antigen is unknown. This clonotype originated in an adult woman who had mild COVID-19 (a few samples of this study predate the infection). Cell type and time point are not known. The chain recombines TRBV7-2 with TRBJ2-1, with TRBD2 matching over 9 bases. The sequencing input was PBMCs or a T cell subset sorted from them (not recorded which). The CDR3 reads CASSLGVAGVSEQFF. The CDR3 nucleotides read TGTGCCAGCAGCTTAGGGGTAGCGGGAGTTTCTGAGCAGTTCTTC.